Presented here are 15 T cell receptor beta chains from one specimen sequenced in a study of tissue T cells after allogeneic stem cell transplantation. The method was immunoSEQ multiplex PCR; TCRdb's version includes in-frame clones alone and lacks a portion of them. The table lists 15,000 to 20,000 clones, just over 70% of them singletons. The sample consisted of spleen. The receptors were gathered from a female BALB/c mouse in good health. The strain's MHC haplotype is H2-d.

On this clone itself: The genes and germline here are from mouse. Read data end 1 residue before the CDR3 end; the end is taken from the germline J gene. The V gene is TRBV13-1, the J gene TRBJ2-3; possibly TRBD1 for D (6 bases). Trimming took off 7 bases at V and 3 bases at J, with 6 bases between the two ends. This CDR3 spans 11 amino acids. Germline loops: CDR1 NSHNY, CDR2 SYGAGN. Incomplete CDR3 DNA: TGTGCCAGCGGGACAGCAGAAACGCTGTAT. Protein: CASGTAETLY. The complete CDR3 protein is CASGTAETLYF.

About this clone itself: Gene names follow the mouse nomenclature. The sequenced fragment ends 1 residue before the CDR3 boundary, so the rest is inferred from the germline J gene. The chain joins TRBV13-2 to TRBJ1-4; 8 bases are a match to TRBD1. CDR1 is NNHNN and CDR2 is SYGAGS in the germline V gene (reference sequence). The CDR3 is 15 residues long. V gave up 3 bases and J gave up 3 bases; unmatched junction bases: 4. The CDR3 here is CASGVRQGTNERLFF. The sequenced part of the CDR3 DNA is TGTGCCAGCGGTGTTCGACAGGGGACCAACGAAAGATTATTT.

Notes on this clone: The genes and germline here are from mouse. The read terminates 1 residue before the CDR3 end, so the remaining end is supplied by the germline J gene. This rearrangement joins TRBV13-1 to TRBJ1-6; D call uncertain. TRBJ1-6 is placed among ORFs of uncertain function. Germline CDR1 and CDR2: NSHNY and SYGAGN. The V end lost 0 bases, the J end lost 5 bases, and 6 bases lay between the germline ends. The CDR3 totals 14 residues. CDR3 region: CASSDGVDNSPLYF. Partial CDR3 DNA: TGTGCCAGCAGTGATGGGGTTGATAATTCGCCCCTCTAC.

Of note for this clone: Gene names denote mouse genes. The CDR3 end falls 1 residue outside the read, so it is completed with the germline J gene. The genes are TRBV19 and TRBJ2-5; 8 bases map to TRBD2. J lost 0 bases, V lost 5 bases, and 5 bases had no gene match. Looked up from germline, CDR1 is FNHDT and CDR2 is SITEND (reference sequence). CDR3 length equals 15 residues. The covered CDR3 bases are TGTGCCAGCAGCCCTGGGGGGAAGAACCAAGACACCCAGTAC. This codes for CASSPGGKNQDTQY. The whole CDR3 sequence reads CASSPGGKNQDTQYF. The whole variable domain, filled in from reference TRBV19 and TRBJ2-5, reads GGIITQTPKFLIGQEGQKLTLKCQQNFNHDTMYWYRQDSGKGLRLIYYSITENDLQKGDLSEGYDASREKKSSFSLTVTSAQKNEMAVFLCASSPGGKNQDTQYFGPGTRLLVL.

Worth noting for this clone: Gene names refer to mouse genes. The read gets to within 1 residue of the CDR3 end, and the germline J gene fills in the rest. The chain uses TRBV5 and TRBJ1-5; perhaps TRBD1 as D (6 bases). Trimming pared 0 bases from V and 0 bases from J, leaving 6 bases between. Per the germline V gene, CDR1 is LGHNA and CDR2 is YNLKQL (reference sequence). The CDR3 covers 15 residues. The CDR3 loop reads CASSQEDSNNQAPLF. CDR3 DNA, as far as it was read: TGTGCCAGCAGCCAAGAGGACAGTAACAACCAGGCTCCGCTT.

In the case of this clone: The listed genes are named as in mouse. The CDR3 DNA, read in part, is TGTGCCAGCAGCTATACAGAAAACTCCGACTACACC. Translated: CASSYTENSDYT. The entire CDR3 sequence reads CASSYTENSDYTF. The rearrangement links TRBV4 to TRBJ1-2; D gene uncertain. The CDR3 end lies 1 residue beyond the end of the read and is filled in from the germline J gene. Germline V gives CDR1 LGHDT, CDR2 YNNKQL (reference sequence). There are 13 residues in the CDR3. Trimming shortened V by 3 bases and J by 1 base, and 6 bases separated the two germline ends.

Concerning this clone itself: Mouse names are used for the genes. The read finishes 1 residue shy of the CDR3 end, and the germline J gene is used to complete it. The gene calls are TRBV13-2 and TRBJ2-3; D uncertain. This CDR3 has 13 amino acids. Germline loops: CDR1 NNHNN, CDR2 SYGAGS (reference sequence). V was cut by 0 bases and J by 0 bases, with 2 bases left in between. The CDR3 sequence: CASGDASAETLYF. The CDR3 bases that were read are TGTGCCAGCGGTGATGCTAGTGCAGAAACGCTGTAT.

This clone was recorded a few times. Germline and genes: mouse. The read ends 1 residue before the CDR3 terminus; that terminus is restored from the germline J gene. J is TRBJ1-2 and V is TRBV13-1; D is ambiguous. This CDR3 is built from 13 residues. The V gene lost 0 bases and the J gene lost 0 bases, with 3 bases spanning the gap. Germline V gives CDR1 NSHNY, CDR2 SYGAGN. The covered CDR3 bases are TGTGCCAGCAGTGATGGGACAAACTCCGACTACACC. Protein: CASSDGTNSDYT. The full CDR3 is CASSDGTNSDYTF.

Details on this clone: Gene names follow the mouse nomenclature. The covered CDR3 bases are TGTGCCAGCGGTGAGAGGACAGGGAGAGCTGAGCAGTTC. Its translation: CASGERTGRAEQF. The complete CDR3 protein is CASGERTGRAEQFF. V is TRBV13-2 and J is TRBJ2-1; 8 bases match TRBD1. The CDR3 is cut off 1 residue early in the read; its end comes from the germline J gene. Germline CDR1 NNHNN, CDR2 SYGAGS (reference sequence). The trim removed 2 bases at V and 7 bases at J, leaving 5 bases unmatched. The CDR3 totals 14 residues.

Turning to this clone: Germline and genes: mouse. The read terminates 1 residue before the CDR3 end, so the remaining end is supplied by the germline J gene. The chain recombines TRBV5 with TRBJ1-4; D is ambiguous. CDR1 is LGHNA, CDR2 YNLKQL, per germline (reference sequence). V was clipped by 2 bases and J by 3 bases, with 4 bases between them. The CDR3 length is 13 residues. This CDR3 is CASSQRPNERLFF. Incomplete CDR3 DNA: TGTGCCAGCAGCCAAAGACCCAACGAAAGATTATTT.

This clone was found a few times. Genes here carry mouse names. The CDR3 goes on 1 residue after the read ends, and that part is filled in from the germline J gene. The chain uses TRBV14 and TRBJ1-5, with D perhaps TRBD1 (6 bases). V was cut by 8 bases and J by 4 bases, with 7 bases left in between. The CDR3 has 11 amino acids. Germline values: CDR1 SGHDT, CDR2 FRDEAV. CDR3 region: CASGQNQAPLF. CDR3 bases read: TGTGCCAGTGGACAGAACCAGGCTCCGCTT. Combining the CDR3 with reference TRBV14 and TRBJ1-5 gives the whole variable domain EAGVTQSPRYAVLQEGQAVSFWCDPISGHDTLYWYQQPRDQGPQLLVYFRDEAVIDNSQLPSDRFSAVRPKGTNSTLKIQSAKQGDTATYLCASGQNQAPLFGEGTRLSVL.

With respect to this clone: Gene names denote mouse genes. The CDR3 extends 1 residue past the end of the read, so its final part is completed from the germline J gene. V gene TRBV19 combines with J gene TRBJ2-1, with D unresolved. CDR1 and CDR2 (germline): FNHDT, SITEND (reference sequence). The V end lost 3 bases, the J end lost 0 bases, and 4 bases lay between the germline ends. The CDR3 sequence is 13 residues long. The part of the CDR3 DNA that was read is TGTGCCAGCAGTAGGAATAACTATGCTGAGCAGTTC. Protein sequence: CASSRNNYAEQF. The full-length CDR3 reads as CASSRNNYAEQFF.

A word on this clone: Mouse names are used for the genes. The read ends 1 residue early relative to the CDR3; the germline J gene fills the gap. The genes are TRBV29 and TRBJ2-3; D is undetermined. Trimming pared 7 bases from V and 0 bases from J, leaving 8 bases between. CDR1 and CDR2 from the germline V gene are MSHET and SYDVDS. This CDR3 is built from 13 residues. The part of the CDR3 DNA that was read is TGTGCTAGCACCCAGGCGAGTGCAGAAACGCTGTAT. This gives the protein CASTQASAETLY. The CDR3 in full is CASTQASAETLYF.

Details on this clone: Gene names and germline refer to mouse. The sequence runs out 1 residue before the end of the CDR3; the remainder is reconstructed from the germline J gene. V gene TRBV20 combines with J gene TRBJ2-5, with TRBD2 matching over 8 bases. V lost 2 bases, J lost 7 bases, and 8 bases stayed unmatched. The CDR3 covers 14 residues. CDR1 is GFQATS, CDR2 STVNSAI, per germline. CDR3 residues: CGARSGGAGHTQYF. The covered CDR3 bases are TGTGGTGCTAGGAGCGGGGGGGCGGGCCACACCCAGTAC.

Regarding this clone: Gene and germline names: mouse. The read stops 1 residue short of the end of the CDR3; the missing end is completed from the germline J gene. V gene TRBV13-2 combines with J gene TRBJ2-5; weak D call: TRBD1 (6 bases). Germline values: CDR1 NNHNN, CDR2 SYGAGS (reference sequence). The germline V and J ends were trimmed by 0 bases and 0 bases, with 8 bases remaining between them. CDR3 length: 15 amino acids. The covered CDR3 bases are TGTGCCAGCGGTGATGACAGGGTTAACCAAGACACCCAGTAC. Protein: CASGDDRVNQDTQY. The CDR3 as a whole reads CASGDDRVNQDTQYF.